The entry below describes one TCR beta chain. Its antigen is currently unknown. The entry originates in a study of cytomegalovirus exposure and HLA in healthy donors. The study's findings and limits: In a later analysis, TCR beta V- and J-gene trimming showed a link to a missense DCLRE1C variant.

Germline values: CDR1 SGHTS, CDR2 YDEGEE. V lost 3 bases, J lost 8 bases, and 20 bases lay in between. The CDR3 is made up of 15 amino acids. Amplification used 60 Vbeta primers and 13 Jbeta primers. Produced via immunoSEQ multiplex PCR; TCRdb's table is partial and in-frame only. The data show 200,000 or so clones, 82% seen once. There were likely unrecorded immune exposures, though donors were nominally healthy when sampled. V is TRBV5-8 and J is TRBJ1-2; tentative D call: TRBD1 (5 bases). The sequence was collected from a boy aged 2 to 9 in good health and CMV-seronegative. The source material was PBMCs. CDR3 loop: CASSSSGWDFGGYTF. The CDR3 nucleotides read TGTGCCAGCAGCTCAAGCGGCTGGGACTTTGGGGGCTACACCTTC.